This T cell receptor (beta chain) comes out of a study of T cell changes during pregnancy in multiple sclerosis. J gave up 5 bases and V 4 bases, and 11 bases lay outside the gene matches. The length of the CDR3 is 16 residues. CDR1 and CDR2 (germline): MNHEY, SMNVEV (reference sequence). This clone was picked up one time. TCRdb's table, derived via immunoSEQ multiplex PCR, lists solely in-frame clones and lacks some. Among around 97,000 clones listed, roughly nine tenths were seen once. The sample consisted of peripheral blood, taken after pregnancy. The V call is TRBV27, the J call TRBJ2-1; 7 nucleotides agree with TRBD2. The receptor comes from a female donor with multiple sclerosis, enrolled in a pregnancy study. DNA for the CDR3: TGTGCCAGCAGTTCCTCCCTTGGCGGGGGAAACAATGAGCAGTTCTTC. It encodes CASSSSLGGGNNEQFF.